Following are 32 T cell receptor beta chains from one sample sequenced in a study of blood T cells in healthy people across ages. Then a second PCR, running roughly 6 to 11 cycles, was carried out with a sample-barcoded 5' primer and a J-beta primer mix. TCRdb fed the 5' RACE reads into MiXCR, producing one record per CDR3 protein. The table has roughly 1.7 million distinct CDR3 sequences, around 36% seen once; the top ten hold approximately 10%. The specimen sequenced was blood. The receptors stem from a woman younger than 45 in good health.

Comment on this clonotype: One end of the junction does not line up with germline, which may come from a read error. The chain combines TRBV27 with TRBJ2-3; maybe TRBD1 (5 bases). CDR1 and CDR2 (germline): MNHEY, SMNVEV (reference sequence). The CDR3 runs to 15 residues. CDR3 amino acids: CASRSQVLGTDTRYF. Written as DNA, the CDR3 is TGTGCCAGCAGATCACAGGTGCTCGGCACAGATACGCGGTATTTT.

This clonotype was picked up a small number of times. This chain connects TRBV21-1 to TRBJ2-1; the table's TRBD2 call for D was not verified on the DNA. TRBV21-1 counts as a pseudogene. The CDR3 covers 18 residues. The chain's CDR3 is CASIPGSGASGFRDEQFF. The CDR3 nucleotides read TGTGCCAGCATCCCCGGAAGTGGGGCTAGCGGGTTTAGGGATGAGCAGTTCTTC.

Ten or more counts support this clonotype. V usage is TRBV7-2 and J usage is TRBJ2-7; D ambiguous. Deletions cut 5 bases from V and 5 bases from J, with 19 bases between. Germline lookup yields CDR1 SGHTA and CDR2 FQGNSA. The CDR3 spans 15 residues. Written as DNA, the CDR3 is TGTGCCAGCAGCCGTTTACGGCTCCCTAGGGACGAGCAGTACTTC. Its protein product is CASSRLRLPRDEQYF.

The V and J genes are TRBV6-5 and TRBJ2-7; 10 bases fit TRBD1. V lost 6 bases, J lost 7 bases, and 15 bases stayed unmatched. The CDR3 contains 16 residues. Germline V gene sequence: CDR1 MNHEY, CDR2 SVGAGI. The CDR3 sequence is CASRLLAGTGAGEQYF. DNA for the CDR3: TGTGCCAGCAGGCTCCTCGCCGGGACAGGGGCTGGGGAGCAGTACTTC.

Written as DNA, the CDR3 is TGCAGTGCTAATCCGGGACAGGGGGCGCGGGTGGATACGCAGTATTTT. It codes for CSANPGQGARVDTQYF. The chain recombines TRBV20-1 with TRBJ2-3; 12 bases are shared with TRBD1. J lost 6 bases, V lost 4 bases, and 11 bases had no gene match. CDR1 is DFQATT, CDR2 SNEGSKA, per germline (reference sequence). CDR3 length: 16 amino acids.

V usage is TRBV7-9 and J usage is TRBJ2-2; D might be TRBD2 (5 bases). The germline CDR1 and CDR2 sequences are SEHNR and FQNEAQ (reference sequence). V was cut by 0 bases and J by 1 base, with 6 bases left in between. The CDR3 sequence is 15 residues long. The CDR3 DNA sequence: TGTGCCAGCAGCTTAGCTAGCGTGAACACCGGGGAGCTGTTTTTT. Its protein product is CASSLASVNTGELFF.

V usage is TRBV20-1 and J usage is TRBJ2-3; D tentatively reads TRBD1 or TRBD2 (5 bases each). Germline assignment: CDR1 DFQATT and CDR2 SNEGSKA (reference sequence). The CDR3 is 12 residues long. CDR3 sequence: CTPRPGGDTQYF. The CDR3 DNA reads TGCACCCCTAGGCCTGGGGGAGATACGCAGTATTTT.

This clonotype was found a few times. This CDR3 is CASSPYSGANTGELFF. CDR3 nucleotide sequence: TGTGCCAGCAGTCCGTACAGCGGCGCGAACACCGGGGAGCTGTTTTTT. The chain joins TRBV27 to TRBJ2-2, with D possibly being TRBD2 (5 bases). Per the germline V gene, CDR1 is MNHEY and CDR2 is SMNVEV (reference sequence). V dropped 5 bases and J dropped 0 bases, with 13 bases sitting between them. CDR3 length equals 16 residues.

As regards this clonotype: A much larger clone sits a single nucleotide away, making a read error possible. The V call is TRBV29-1, the J call TRBJ2-1; D possibly corresponds to TRBD1 (5 bases). Trimming took off 4 bases at V and 8 bases at J, with 12 bases between the two ends. In germline, CDR1 is SQVTM, CDR2 ANQGSEA. The CDR3 length is 12 residues. The CDR3 here is CSVVPGCDEQFF. The CDR3 region has the DNA TGCAGCGTTGTCCCAGGGTGCGATGAGCAGTTCTTC.

This clonotype was detected a few times. This chain connects TRBV7-2 to TRBJ2-1, with D unclear. This CDR3 contains 13 residues. V was pared by 1 base and J by 13 bases, with 14 bases between. Germline CDR1 is SGHTA and CDR2 is FQGNSA. In DNA form, the CDR3 reads TGTGCCAGCAGCTTAGATTTTCCGTCCGCTCAGTTCTTC. This gives the protein CASSLDFPSAQFF.

The chain recombines TRBV7-2 with TRBJ1-6; 7 positions match TRBD1. The CDR3 is 15 residues long. Germline V lookup: CDR1 SGHTA, CDR2 FQGNSA. Trimming removed 5 bases from V and 4 bases from J; junction bases left unmatched: 5. In DNA, the CDR3 is TGTGCCAGCAGCGCGGGACAGTGTTATAATTCACCCCTCCACTTT. Residues: CASSAGQCYNSPLHF.

Regarding this clonotype: A much larger clone is a single base away; this may be a read error. The V and J genes are TRBV2 and TRBJ1-5; D may be TRBD1 (5 bases). This CDR3 is built from 14 residues. Germline V gene data show CDR1 as SNHLY and CDR2 as FYNNEI. CDR3 amino acids: CVSSDRGVGQPQHF. In DNA form, the CDR3 reads TGTGTCAGCAGTGATCGGGGGGTTGGTCAGCCCCAGCATTTT.

The J gene is TRBJ2-4, the V gene TRBV5-1; 7 bases are shared with TRBD2. Gene TRBJ2-7 matches the end of the DNA better, so the J call may be wrong. Germline V lookup: CDR1 SGHRS, CDR2 YFSETQ. The CDR3 has 16 amino acids. CDR3 protein: CASSFSEAGNLYEQYF. The CDR3 DNA reads TGCGCCAGCAGCTTCAGCGAAGCGGGAAACTTATACGAGCAGTACTTC.

This clonotype occurred a few times. V and J are TRBV3-1 and TRBJ2-5; D gene ambiguous. Germline V gene lookup returns CDR1 LGHDT and CDR2 YNNKEL (reference sequence). The CDR3 totals 13 residues. The V and J ends lost 0 bases and 5 bases respectively, with 7 bases between them. DNA for the CDR3: TGTGCCAGCAGCCAAGATGTCAAGGAGACCCAGTACTTC. It encodes CASSQDVKETQYF.

This clonotype showed up just a few times. This chain uses TRBV20-1 with TRBJ1-2; 7 bases fit TRBD1. This CDR3 spans 16 amino acids. Looked up from germline, CDR1 is DFQATT and CDR2 is SNEGSKA (reference sequence). V dropped 2 bases and J dropped 6; count of bases not matched to a gene: 15. CDR3 sequence: CSARLGGTTRVDGYTF. Written as DNA, the CDR3 is TGCAGTGCTAGATTAGGGGGCACCACGAGGGTGGATGGCTACACCTTC.

Many counts were recorded for this clonotype. The J gene is TRBJ2-3, the V gene TRBV5-1, with D possibly matching TRBD1 (7 bases). There are 16 residues in the CDR3. Trimming took 2 bases from V and 0 from J, leaving 13 bases between them. Germline CDR1 SGHRS, CDR2 YFSETQ. The CDR3 DNA reads TGCGCCAGCAGCTTAGGAGGGGGCCCTAGCACAGATACGCAGTATTTT. This codes for CASSLGGGPSTDTQYF.

This clonotype was seen only a few times. The chain has TRBV7-3 and TRBJ2-1; 13 bases are shared with TRBD2. The CDR3 is 16 amino acids. The V gene end was trimmed by 5 bases and the J gene end by 7 bases; junction bases not matched to a gene: 8. Germline-derived CDR1 and CDR2 are SGHTA and FQGTGA. CDR3 sequence reads: CASSPRTSGRFNEQFF. The CDR3 nucleotides read TGTGCCAGCAGCCCCCGGACTAGCGGGAGATTTAATGAGCAGTTCTTC.

V and J are TRBV6-1 and TRBJ2-1; TRBD1 matches 7 bases. Germline lookup yields CDR1 MNHNS and CDR2 SASEGT. The CDR3 runs 20 residues. V was pared by 4 bases and J by 12 bases, with 30 bases of the junction left unmatched. CDR3 nucleotides: TGTGCCAGCAGTGCCAAGGACAGGAGTTCTACCTCACTCTCCTCATCCTTGCAGTTCTTC. As protein: CASSAKDRSSTSLSSSLQFF.

The chain recombines TRBV5-1 with TRBJ2-1; 10 nucleotides align to TRBD2. The V and J ends lost 5 bases and 5 bases, in that order; junction bases with no gene match: 7. The CDR3 spans 15 residues. Per the germline V gene, CDR1 is SGHRS and CDR2 is YFSETQ. The CDR3 sequence is CASRLGLAEDNEQFF. The CDR3 DNA reads as TGCGCCAGCAGACTCGGACTAGCGGAGGACAATGAGCAGTTCTTC.

The rearrangement joins TRBV20-1 to TRBJ2-5; 8 nucleotides align to TRBD2. Trimming took 5 bases from V and 1 from J; bases not matched to a gene: 6. The CDR3 loop spans 14 amino acids. CDR1 and CDR2 from the germline V gene are DFQATT and SNEGSKA (reference sequence). The CDR3 DNA follows: TGCAGTGCTCCCCCCGGGGGGGTCCAAGAGACCCAGTACTTC. Encoded protein: CSAPPGGVQETQYF.

This clonotype was seen more than once but under ten times. The V gene is TRBV20-1, the J gene TRBJ1-5, with 8 bases that match TRBD1. The CDR3 is 13 amino acids. CDR1 is DFQATT and CDR2 is SNEGSKA in the germline V gene (reference sequence). V trimming: 6 bases; J trimming: 6 bases; junction bases outside the gene matches: 7. CDR3 nucleotide sequence: TGCAGTGCCAGGACAGGGTTTCGTCAGCCCCAGCATTTT. Its translation: CSARTGFRQPQHF.

The rearrangement links TRBV7-3 to TRBJ2-2; 8 bases map to TRBD1. Trimming cost V 2 bases and J 6 bases; bases outside gene matches: 5. The CDR3 is made up of 15 amino acids. Germline assignment: CDR1 SGHTA and CDR2 FQGTGA. The CDR3 DNA reads TGTGCCAGCAGCTTAGATCCACAGGGGGCCGGGGAGCTGTTTTTT. It encodes CASSLDPQGAGELFF.

The DNA for the CDR3 is TGTGCCAGCAGTTTTCACGGCCCGGCCGGGGAGCTGTTTTTT. This encodes CASSFHGPAGELFF. The chain joins TRBV12-3 or TRBV12-4 to TRBJ2-2; no definite D call. The CDR3 is 14 residues long. Trimming shortened V by 3 bases and J by 6 bases, and 11 bases separated the two germline ends.

The chain couples TRBV12-3 or TRBV12-4 to TRBJ1-4; 7 bases match TRBD1. V trimming: 1 base; J trimming: 8 bases; junction bases outside the gene matches: 7. The CDR3 length is 15 residues. This chain's CDR3 is CASSLGGQRTEKLFF. CDR3 nucleotides: TGTGCCAGCAGTTTAGGGGGACAGAGGACGGAAAAACTGTTTTTT.

This clonotype came up a few times. The chain employs TRBV13 and TRBJ2-3; the match to TRBD2 covers 12 bases. After removal of 5 bases from V and 2 bases from J, the junction contained 5 bases not matched to a gene. This CDR3 contains 16 residues. CDR1 and CDR2 from the germline V gene are PRHDT and FYEKMQ (reference sequence). CDR3 in DNA: TGTGCCAGCAGCCTAGCGGGGGGGGATCCCACAGATACGCAGTATTTT. Residues: CASSLAGGDPTDTQYF.

This clonotype turned up a few times. The gene calls are TRBV20-1 and TRBJ2-3; 9 bases match TRBD2. CDR3 length: 16 residues. Per the germline V gene, CDR1 is DFQATT and CDR2 is SNEGSKA (reference sequence). The J segment lost 6 bases and the V segment lost 7 bases, leaving 17 bases of the junction unmatched. CDR3 bases: TGCAGTGTAGCCACCTCGACTAGCGGCATCCTGGATACGCAGTATTTT. This gives the protein CSVATSTSGILDTQYF.

The rearrangement links TRBV5-1 to TRBJ1-2, with a tentative D call TRBD1 (5 bases). Germline CDR1 and CDR2: SGHRS and YFSETQ. The CDR3 is made up of 14 amino acids. V gave up 4 bases and J gave up 1 base, with 11 bases separating them. The CDR3 DNA reads TGCGCCAGCAGCGGCAGGACACTTAACTATGGCTACACCTTC. It specifies CASSGRTLNYGYTF.

This clonotype was found a few times. In DNA form, the CDR3 reads TGTGCCAGCAGCCCGTCCCGGGGATTTGGGGAAAACTATGGCTACACCTTC. It encodes CASSPSRGFGENYGYTF. The chain links TRBV7-2 to TRBJ1-2; D remains unclear. With 5 bases removed from V and 2 bases from J, the gap between germline ends came to 21 bases. This CDR3 comprises 17 residues. The germline gives CDR1 SGHTA, CDR2 FQGNSA.

This clonotype showed up just a few times. V gene TRBV6-1 combines with J gene TRBJ1-2, with D uncertain. Trimming pared 0 bases from V and 0 bases from J, leaving 11 bases between. The V gene's germline CDR1 is MNHNS and CDR2 SASEGT. The CDR3 consists of 16 residues. The DNA of the CDR3 is TGTGCCAGCAGTGAAGCCGTGGCAGGTCCTAACTATGGCTACACCTTC. This encodes CASSEAVAGPNYGYTF.

This clonotype was counted many times. The chain carries TRBV20-1 and TRBJ2-3; D is possibly TRBD2 (5 bases). Germline CDR1 reads DFQATT; CDR2 reads SNEGSKA (reference sequence). This CDR3 is built from 15 residues. V was cut by 0 bases and J by 6 bases, with 16 bases left in between. CDR3 region: CSARDRVAAEDTQYF. CDR3 bases: TGCAGTGCTAGAGATCGAGTGGCAGCGGAGGATACGCAGTATTTT.

The J gene is TRBJ2-2, the V gene TRBV5-1; 8 positions match TRBD1. Germline V gives CDR1 SGHRS, CDR2 YFSETQ. The trim removed 5 bases at V and 3 bases at J, leaving 6 bases unmatched. The length of the CDR3 is 15 residues. Written as DNA, the CDR3 is TGCGCCAGCAGACAGGGGGGAATGGACACCGGGGAGCTGTTTTTT. It codes for CASRQGGMDTGELFF.

This clonotype showed up just a few times. DNA for the CDR3: TGTGCCAGTAGACCGGGACTAGCTCCGGATGAGCAGTTCTTC. Amino acid sequence: CASRPGLAPDEQFF. The chain couples TRBV19 to TRBJ2-1, with 9 bases matching TRBD2. Germline V lookup: CDR1 LNHDA, CDR2 SQIVND (reference sequence). With V trimmed by 6 bases and J by 8 bases, 8 bases remained unmatched. The CDR3 is 14 residues long.